This TCR beta chain derives from a study of graft-versus-host responses after intestinal transplantation. Whole-study findings and limits: Some GvH clones were seen earlier in gut or blood, suggesting intestinal origin.

Data came from immunoSEQ multiplex PCR; TCRdb stores just in-frame clones and leaves some out. This sample carries around 88,000 clones, under 95% of them seen once, and the ten largest clones take 7.6%. V lost 3 bases and J lost 5, with 11 bases in between. The CDR3 spans 13 residues. CDR1 and CDR2 from the germline V gene are MNHEY and SMNVEV (reference sequence). Details on this clone: Antigen specificity is unknown.

The starting material was unstimulated CD8+ T cells sorted from spleen or lymph node cells, obtained before transplant. The gene calls are TRBV27 and TRBJ2-7; D is undetermined. The clonotype originates from a human donor who was the organ donor for an intestinal transplant. The CDR3 coding sequence is TGTGCCAGCAGTTTGCAGGAACCCCACGAGCAGTACTTC. Translating it yields CASSLQEPHEQYF.